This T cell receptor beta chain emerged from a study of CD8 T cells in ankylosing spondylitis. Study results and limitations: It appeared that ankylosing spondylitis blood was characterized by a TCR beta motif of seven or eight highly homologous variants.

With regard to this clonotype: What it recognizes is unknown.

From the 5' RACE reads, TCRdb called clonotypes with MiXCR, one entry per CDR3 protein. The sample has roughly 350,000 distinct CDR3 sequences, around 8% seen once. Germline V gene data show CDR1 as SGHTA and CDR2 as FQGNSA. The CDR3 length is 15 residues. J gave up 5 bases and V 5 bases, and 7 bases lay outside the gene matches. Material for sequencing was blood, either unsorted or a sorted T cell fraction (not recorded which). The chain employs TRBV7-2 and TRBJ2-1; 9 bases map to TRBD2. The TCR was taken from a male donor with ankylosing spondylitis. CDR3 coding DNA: TGTGCCAGCAGCGGGGGGCTAGCGGGGCACAATGAGCAGTTCTTC. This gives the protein CASSGGLAGHNEQFF.